This record covers a single T cell receptor beta chain. Its antigen is still unknown. This entry belongs to a study of CD8 T cells in Susac syndrome. RNA totalling roughly 0.5 to 1 ug underwent reverse transcription with random hexamers. TCRdb analysed the immunoSEQ multiplex PCR reads with MiXCR anew, one entry per CDR3 protein. Of 95,000 to 150,000 distinct CDR3 sequences listed, around 94% are singletons. V gave up 0 bases and J gave up 2 bases, with 9 bases separating them. Germline CDR1 and CDR2: SGHRS and YFSETQ. The CDR3 runs to 14 residues. Study results and caveats: It was in TEMRA cells and active patients that Susac CD8+ clonal expansion peaked.

TCR beta sequences were obtained from blood CD8+ and CD4+ T cells. It was negative isolation that provided the CD8+ and CD4+ T cells, whereas TEMRA cells were enriched by FACS. V gene TRBV5-1 combines with J gene TRBJ2-7; no clear D gene. Material: CD8+ T cells from PBMCs. The receptor was derived from a human donor with Susac syndrome. CDR3 amino acids: CASSLERQTYEQYF. In nucleotides, the CDR3 is TGCGCCAGCAGCTTGGAGAGACAAACCTACGAGCAGTACTTC. The full variable domain, completed using reference TRBV5-1 and TRBJ2-7, is KAGVTQTPRYLIKTRGQQVTLSCSPISGHRSVSWYQQTPGQGLQFLFEYFSETQRNKGNFPGRFSGRQFSNSRSEMNVSTLELGDSALYLCASSLERQTYEQYFGPGTRLTVT.